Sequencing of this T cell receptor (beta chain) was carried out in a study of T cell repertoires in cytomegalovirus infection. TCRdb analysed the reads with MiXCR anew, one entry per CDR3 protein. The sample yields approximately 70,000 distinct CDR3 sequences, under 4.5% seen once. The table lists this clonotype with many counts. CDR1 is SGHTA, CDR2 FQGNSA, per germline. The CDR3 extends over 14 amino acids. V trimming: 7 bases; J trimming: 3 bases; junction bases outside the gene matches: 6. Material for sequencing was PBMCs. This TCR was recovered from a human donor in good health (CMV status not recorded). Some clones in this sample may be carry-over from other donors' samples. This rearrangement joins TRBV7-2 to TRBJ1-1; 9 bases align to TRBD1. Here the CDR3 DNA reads TGTGCCAGCAATGACAGGGGGAAGGACACTGAAGCTTTCTTT. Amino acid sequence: CASNDRGKDTEAFF.